A selection of T cell receptor beta chains follows, all from one sample in a study of CD8 T cells in ankylosing spondylitis. TCRdb passed the 5' RACE reads through MiXCR, listing each CDR3 protein once. The sample has over 150,000 distinct CDR3 sequences; 9.5% to 15% are singletons. Material: blood, either unsorted or a sorted T cell fraction (not recorded which). The source is a male donor with ankylosing spondylitis or in good health (not recorded which). CDR3s leave out the opening cysteine and the closing phenylalanine or tryptophan.

cdr3_aa	v_call	j_call
SAPRGERETYEQY	TRBV20-1	TRBJ2-7
ASSWAGAGANVLT	TRBV5-1	TRBJ2-6
ASGERGGRNNEQF	TRBV7-2	TRBJ2-1
AISEPNSGTPYEQY	TRBV10-3	TRBJ2-7
ASSQGTVGPGELF	TRBV5-8	TRBJ2-2
AISEGAERGYQETQY	TRBV10-3	TRBJ2-5
AISDGGLDTQY	TRBV10-3	TRBJ2-3
ASSLSYMGLIYLETQY	TRBV11-2	TRBJ2-5
ATERGIGTEAF	TRBV12-3/TRBV12-4	TRBJ1-1
SARDLGLAGRKGETQY	TRBV20-1	TRBJ2-5
ASSSHRGPYEQY	TRBV5-1	TRBJ2-7
ASSLALGAGYLQETQY	TRBV7-8	TRBJ2-5
ASSFGLAGASYEQY	TRBV12-3/TRBV12-4	TRBJ2-7
ASPGNTGELF	TRBV7-9	TRBJ2-2
ASSPEHLSYEQY	TRBV4-1	TRBJ2-7
SAEEPGASNQPQH	TRBV20-1	TRBJ1-5
ASSYSPGENEQF	TRBV6-2/TRBV6-3	TRBJ2-1
ASSFIDNEQF	TRBV27	TRBJ2-1
ASSVMLDTQY	TRBV10-2	TRBJ2-3
ASSYSPGDSGEQY	TRBV6-5	TRBJ2-7
ASSVGGTGGNTEAF	TRBV9	TRBJ1-1
ASGFGVRGPSTDTQY	TRBV12-5	TRBJ2-3
ASHSRTGGSDTQY	TRBV12-3/TRBV12-4	TRBJ2-3
ASSLADSGRFNEQF	TRBV7-9	TRBJ2-1
ASSPTSSYEQY	TRBV5-6	TRBJ2-7